Below, 22 T cell receptor beta chains from the same sample are listed, as sequenced in a study of beta chain features in type 1 diabetes. The isolated RNA, all of it, was reverse transcribed, so expressed TCRB transcripts were what got sequenced. Only in-frame clones appear in the TCRdb table, and some are missing; sequencing was by immunoSEQ multiplex PCR. The sample carries fewer than 350,000 clones, approximately 16% recorded once. No antigen has been identified for these receptors. Study-level results: Shorter TCRB CDR3s, moderately but significantly so, were found in Type 1 diabetes patients in all four CD4+ subsets.

Specimen: naive CD4+ T cells from blood. These receptors were obtained from a man aged 18 to 29 with type 1 diabetes.

The chain employs TRBV27 and TRBJ1-2; D remains unclear. The V gene lost 3 bases and the J gene lost 6 bases, with 17 bases spanning the gap. The CDR3 spans 15 residues. Germline-derived CDR1 and CDR2 are MNHEY and SMNVEV (reference sequence). The CDR3 is CASSFNHPGLDGYTF. The CDR3 coding sequence is TGTGCCAGCAGTTTTAACCACCCCGGACTGGATGGCTACACCTTC.

This clone has a handful of counts. V is TRBV5-1 and J is TRBJ2-7, with a possible D match to TRBD1 (6 bases). The CDR3 spans 14 residues. V was pared by 0 bases and J by 4 bases, with 11 bases between. Germline V gives CDR1 SGHRS, CDR2 YFSETQ. The CDR3 here is CASSLAGTSYEQYF. For the CDR3, the DNA is TGCGCCAGCAGCTTGGCGGGGACATCGTACGAGCAGTACTTC.

A few counts support this clone. The chain joins TRBV30 to TRBJ2-3; a weak D match, TRBD2 (7 bases). Germline CDR1 is GTSNPN and CDR2 is SVGIG (reference sequence). The V gene lost 1 base and the J gene lost 11 bases, with 16 bases spanning the gap. The CDR3 extends over 13 amino acids. The CDR3 reads CAWSGGGRARQYF. The CDR3 region has the DNA TGTGCCTGGAGTGGGGGGGGCAGGGCGAGGCAGTATTTT.

In this sample, this clone turned up a few times. V and J are TRBV2 and TRBJ2-5; 9 bases match TRBD1. Germline CDR1 and CDR2: SNHLY and FYNNEI. Trimming at V came to 9 bases and at J to 2 bases, leaving 1 base not matched to a gene. There are 12 residues in the CDR3. Here the CDR3 reads CARQGAQETQYF. DNA of the CDR3: TGTGCCAGACAGGGGGCACAAGAGACCCAGTACTTC. The full variable domain, completed using reference TRBV2 and TRBJ2-5, is EPEVTQTPSHQVTQMGQEVILRCVPISNHLYFYWYRQILGQKVEFLVSFYNNEISEKSEIFDDQFSVERPDGSNFTLKIRSTKLEDSAMYFCARQGAQETQYFGPGTRLLVL.

The gene calls are TRBV6-5 and TRBJ2-7, with D tentatively TRBD1 (5 bases). CDR1 and CDR2 from the germline V gene are MNHEY and SVGAGI. The CDR3 has 15 residues. V lost 2 bases and J 3 bases, leaving 14 bases between the germline ends. CDR3 in DNA: TGTGCCAGCAGTTACGCGGCGACAGCCTACTACGAGCAGTACTTC. This encodes CASSYAATAYYEQYF.

The V and J genes are TRBV28 and TRBJ2-6; weak D call: TRBD1 (5 bases). CDR1 and CDR2 from the germline V gene are MDHEN and SYDVKM. Deletions cut 7 bases from V and 4 bases from J, with 8 bases between. The CDR3 is 13 residues long. The CDR3 loop is CASTQAGANVLTF. The CDR3 region has the DNA TGTGCCAGCACACAGGCAGGGGCCAACGTCCTGACTTTC. The full variable domain, in which reference TRBV28 and TRBJ2-6 provide the parts outside the CDR3, is DVKVTQSSRYLVKRTGEKVFLECVQDMDHENMFWYRQDPGLGLRLIYFSYDVKMKEKGDIPEGYSVSREKKERFSLILESASTNQTSMYLCASTQAGANVLTFGAGSRLTVL.

This clone has a handful of counts. This sequence joins TRBV7-8 and TRBJ2-4; possibly TRBD2 for D (5 bases). The CDR3 contains 16 residues. The V gene's germline CDR1 is SGHVS and CDR2 FQNEAQ. V gave up 1 base and J gave up 1 base, with 11 bases separating them. The CDR3 nucleotides are TGTGCCAGCAGCTTAGGGCGAGCTAGCGCCAAAAACATTCAGTACTTC. It translates to CASSLGRASAKNIQYF.

In this sample, this clone turned up a few times. The chain employs TRBV7-9 and TRBJ1-2; maybe TRBD1 (6 bases). Germline V CDR1 and CDR2: SEHNR, FQNEAQ (reference sequence). The germline V and J ends were trimmed by 2 bases and 7 bases, with 17 bases remaining between them. The CDR3 runs 15 residues. The CDR3 DNA reads as TGTGCCAGCAGCTTATCGGGACATTCGGGCTCTGGCTACACCTTC. As protein: CASSLSGHSGSGYTF.

V usage is TRBV30 and J usage is TRBJ1-1, with a possible D match to TRBD1 (6 bases). Germline V gene lookup returns CDR1 GTSNPN and CDR2 SVGIG (reference sequence). The V end lost 4 bases, the J end lost 3 bases, and 12 bases lay between the germline ends. CDR3 length equals 13 residues. The chain's CDR3 is CAWKRGHYTEAFF. DNA for the CDR3: TGTGCCTGGAAGCGGGGGCACTACACTGAAGCTTTCTTT.

This clone was seen more than once but under ten times. The chain combines TRBV5-6 with TRBJ1-1; D is uncertain. This CDR3 is built from 11 residues. V gave up 4 bases and J gave up 2 bases, with 3 bases separating them. Germline values: CDR1 SGHDT, CDR2 YYEEEE. CDR3: CASSLNTEAFF. The CDR3 DNA is TGTGCCAGCAGCCTCAACACTGAAGCTTTCTTT.

In its sample, this clone was seen a few times. The chain joins TRBV7-2 to TRBJ1-2, with D unclear. Germline CDR1 and CDR2: SGHTA and FQGNSA. Trimming pared 5 bases from V and 2 bases from J, leaving 9 bases between. This CDR3 spans 13 amino acids. CDR3 sequence (DNA): TGTGCCAGCAGCCTAGACACGAACTATGGCTACACCTTC. As protein: CASSLDTNYGYTF.

The J gene is TRBJ1-2, the V gene TRBV29-1, with unresolved D. V lost 5 bases and J 5 bases, leaving 15 bases between the germline ends. Germline-derived CDR1 and CDR2 are SQVTM and ANQGSEA. The length of the CDR3 is 13 residues. Here the CDR3 reads CSVSKRAVYGYTF. The CDR3 DNA follows: TGCAGCGTTTCGAAGCGGGCAGTGTATGGCTACACCTTC. Together with reference TRBV29-1 and TRBJ1-2, the CDR3 gives the full variable domain: SAVISQKPSRDICQRGTSLTIQCQVDSQVTMMFWYRQQPGQSLTLIATANQGSEATYESGFVIDKFPISRPNLTFSTLTVSNMSPEDSSIYLCSVSKRAVYGYTFGSGTRLTVV.

Details on this clone: The CDR3 does not end in the conserved phenylalanine or tryptophan, so this is likely a read error. The DNA is left out, because the CDR3 cannot be placed on it with certainty; the CDR3 is given as TCRdb lists it. V usage is TRBV21-1 and J usage is TRBJ1-2. TRBV21-1 is described as a pseudogene. Both ends counted, the CDR3 spans 10 residues. The CDR3 protein is CASSKAVRRR.

This clone showed up just a few times. The CDR3 loop reads CATRGSSTDTQYF. The CDR3 DNA sequence: TGTGCCACCCGGGGTTCTAGCACAGATACGCAGTATTTT. The V gene is TRBV10-3, the J gene TRBJ2-3, with TRBD2 as a possible D gene (5 bases). CDR3 length: 13 amino acids. V was cut by 10 bases and J by 0 bases, with 11 bases left in between. From germline, CDR1 is ENHRY and CDR2 SYGVKD.

This clone was counted between two and nine times. This rearrangement joins TRBV4-1 to TRBJ1-6; D might be TRBD1 (5 bases). The CDR3 covers 18 residues. V lost 5 bases and J 5 bases, leaving 22 bases between the germline ends. Germline lookup yields CDR1 MGHRA and CDR2 YSYEKL. The CDR3 DNA reads TGCGCCAGCAGCTCACCGACGGGAGGCGGGACGGATAATTCACCCCTCCACTTT. Its translation is CASSSPTGGGTDNSPLHF.

V usage is TRBV4-3 and J usage is TRBJ2-7; D is unclear. Trimming stripped 1 base from V and 0 bases from J, with 10 bases between. CDR3 size: 15 residues. Germline loops: CDR1 LGHNA, CDR2 YSLEER. The CDR3 nucleotides are TGCGCCAGCAGCCAAGGCCTCACGAGCTCCTACGAGCAGTACTTC. Protein: CASSQGLTSSYEQYF.

This clone was observed a handful of times. J is TRBJ2-7 and V is TRBV6-6; D is uncertain. Germline CDR1 and CDR2: MNHNY and SVGAGI (reference sequence). Trimming removed 7 bases at V and 5 bases at J, with 18 bases between. CDR3 length: 14 amino acids. The CDR3 loop reads CASTLGSGTHEQYF. For the CDR3, the DNA is TGTGCCAGCACCCTAGGCTCTGGCACCCACGAGCAGTACTTC.

This clone has just a few counts. Other nucleotide sequences from this sample produce the same CDR3. This chain links TRBV9 with TRBJ2-5; the D is unclear. The CDR3 covers 14 residues. Trimming pared 0 bases from V and 2 bases from J, leaving 8 bases between. Germline assignment: CDR1 SGDLS and CDR2 YYNGEE. The CDR3 protein is CASSVGPGQETQYF. The CDR3, as DNA: TGTGCCAGCAGCGTAGGACCAGGACAAGAGACCCAGTACTTC.

The rearrangement uses TRBV2 and TRBJ2-2, with D maybe TRBD2 (6 bases). CDR1 is SNHLY, CDR2 FYNNEI, per germline. Trimming stripped 3 bases from V and 6 bases from J, with 17 bases between. This CDR3 has 16 residues. CDR3 protein: CASSDSSGRGSGELFF. CDR3 coding DNA: TGTGCCAGCAGTGATAGCAGCGGACGGGGGTCCGGGGAGCTGTTTTTT.

The chain has TRBV2 and TRBJ1-1; unclear D gene. Trimming took 7 bases from V and 0 from J, leaving 3 bases between them. CDR1 and CDR2 (germline): SNHLY, FYNNEI. The CDR3 totals 11 residues. CDR3 loop: CASTVNTEAFF. CDR3 DNA: TGTGCCAGCACGGTGAACACTGAAGCTTTCTTT.

The chain recombines TRBV28 with TRBJ2-5; possible D gene TRBD2, 5 bases. This CDR3 comprises 16 residues. CDR1 is MDHEN, CDR2 SYDVKM, per germline. The germline V and J ends were trimmed by 7 bases and 5 bases, with 23 bases remaining between them. The CDR3 protein is CASMNRLAVVWETQYF. The CDR3 nucleotides read TGTGCCAGCATGAACCGGCTAGCAGTAGTGTGGGAGACCCAGTACTTC.

CDR3 in DNA: TGTGCCAGCAGCCCAGTGTCAACAGATACGCAGTATTTT. It codes for CASSPVSTDTQYF. The chain couples TRBV5-4 to TRBJ2-3; no clear D. The CDR3 consists of 13 residues. The germline CDR1 and CDR2 sequences are SGHNT and YYREEE (reference sequence). V lost 4 bases to trimming and J lost 3 bases, with 9 bases between them.